This is a list of T cell receptor beta chains from one sample in a study of early T cells in non-severe SARS-CoV-2 infection. TCRdb re-analysed the 5' RACE reads in MiXCR, keeping a single row per CDR3 protein. The sample records 70,000 to 95,000 distinct CDR3 sequences, roughly 14% being singletons. Input material: whole blood. The receptors stem from an adult who was a healthcare worker with PCR-confirmed SARS-CoV-2 infection or an uninfected control (not recorded which). Each CDR3 is given with its conserved first and last residue. The D gene is left open where the match is weak. Some rows have no size entry. The others give once, few or many, or a class for an expanded clone.

TRBD1,few,TRBV4-1,TRBJ1-4,CASSQIGTDNEKLFF,TGCGCCAGCAGCCAGATCGGGACAGATAATGAAAAACTGTTTTTT
TRBD2,few,TRBV4-2,TRBJ2-3,CASSQDRLAGAIDTQYF,TGTGCCAGCAGCCAAGATAGACTAGCGGGGGCGATAGATACGCAGTATTTT
NA,few,TRBV12-3/TRBV12-4,TRBJ2-6,CASSRAGVTGANVLTF,TGTGCCAGCAGTCGAGCAGGGGTAACTGGGGCCAACGTCCTGACTTTC
NA,few,TRBV29-1,TRBJ2-5,CSRFRVLLETQYF,TGCAGCCGTTTCCGGGTCTTACTTGAGACCCAGTACTTC
NA,many,TRBV3-1,TRBJ2-2,CASSPTNTGELFF,TGTGCCAGCAGCCCAACGAACACCGGGGAGCTGTTTTTT
TRBD1,NA,TRBV11-2,TRBJ1-1,CASSRQGVGTEAFF,TGTGCCAGCAGCCGACAGGGGGTTGGCACTGAAGCTTTCTTT
NA,few,TRBV4-1,TRBJ1-3,CASSQEKGLGNTIYF,TGCGCCAGCAGCCAAGAAAAGGGGCTCGGAAACACCATATATTTT
TRBD1,few,TRBV29-1,TRBJ2-5,CSVRTGAQETQYF,TGCAGCGTCAGGACAGGGGCGCAAGAGACCCAGTACTTC
NA,many,TRBV7-2,TRBJ1-2,CASSSRQVLPYGYTF,TGTGCCAGCAGCTCACGACAGGTCCTTCCTTATGGCTACACCTTC
TRBD1,many,TRBV20-1,TRBJ1-2,CSAQPTGGGSSYYGYTF,TGCAGTGCTCAACCAACGGGAGGGGGCAGCAGTTACTATGGCTACACCTTC
NA,NA,TRBV10-3,TRBJ1-1,CAITRGRAFF,TGTGCCATCACCAGGGGAAGGGCTTTCTTT
TRBD1,NA,TRBV15,TRBJ1-1,CATSDRRSSEAFF,TGTGCCACCTCGGACAGGAGGAGTAGTGAAGCTTTCTTT
TRBD2,NA,TRBV4-1,TRBJ2-2,CASSQISGGRIGELFF,TGCGCCAGCAGCCAAATTAGCGGGGGGCGGATCGGGGAGCTGTTTTTT
NA,few,TRBV6-4,TRBJ2-2,CASSSGADTGELFF,TGTGCCAGCAGCTCAGGGGCGGACACCGGGGAGCTGTTTTTT
NA,few,TRBV2,TRBJ2-3,CASSDAYLSGASTDTQYF,TGTGCCAGCAGTGACGCGTATTTGTCTGGAGCTAGCACAGATACGCAGTATTTT
NA,few,TRBV5-6,TRBJ1-1,CASSLEGGVNTEAFF,TGTGCCAGCAGCTTGGAAGGAGGGGTGAACACTGAAGCTTTCTTT
TRBD1,NA,TRBV6-1,TRBJ1-2,CASSPQGSNYGYTF,TGTGCCAGCAGTCCACAGGGGTCTAACTATGGCTACACCTTC
NA,many,TRBV10-2,TRBJ1-3,CASSAGNTIYF,TGCGCCAGCAGTGCTGGAAACACCATATATTTT